This entry lists 30 T cell receptor beta chains sequenced from one sample in a study of blood T cells in healthy people across ages. The second PCR ran about 6 to 12 cycles with a sample-barcoded 5' primer and J-beta primers. TCRdb re-called the 5' RACE reads with MiXCR, one entry per CDR3 protein. The data contain approximately 780,000 distinct CDR3 sequences, about a quarter of them singletons. These sequences were also reported in another study, on T cells of mothers and their children.

Input material: blood. These receptors were obtained from a boy younger than 18 in good health.

This clonotype was detected only a few times. The chain is built from TRBV5-1 and TRBJ1-2; the D gene is possibly TRBD1 (5 bases). Germline V gives CDR1 SGHRS, CDR2 YFSETQ. The V and J ends lost 5 bases and 3 bases respectively, with 8 bases between them. CDR3 length: 12 amino acids. The CDR3 DNA is TGCGCCAGCAGGCCGGGACACTATGGCTACACCTTC. This codes for CASRPGHYGYTF.

Only a few counts were recorded for this clonotype. V usage is TRBV18 and J usage is TRBJ1-1; 7 bases align to TRBD1. The germline gives CDR1 KGHSH, CDR2 LQKENI. V gave up 5 bases and J gave up 5 bases; unmatched junction bases: 8. The CDR3 loop spans 14 amino acids. Here the CDR3 reads CASSGAGGDTEAFF. The DNA of the CDR3 is TGTGCCAGCTCAGGGGCAGGGGGAGATACTGAAGCTTTCTTT.

Only a few counts were recorded for this clonotype. The chain links TRBV4-1 to TRBJ2-3, with 10 nucleotides matching TRBD1. V trimming: 3 bases; J trimming: 3 bases; junction bases outside the gene matches: 6. Germline V gives CDR1 MGHRA, CDR2 YSYEKL. There are 16 residues in the CDR3. The CDR3: CASSQPTGQGTDTQYF. CDR3 coding DNA: TGCGCCAGCAGCCAGCCTACGGGACAGGGGACAGATACGCAGTATTTT.

The chain joins TRBV30 to TRBJ2-7, with TRBD1 matching 8 bases. With 5 bases clipped from V and 2 bases from J, the junction kept 14 bases outside the gene matches. Looked up from germline, CDR1 is GTSNPN and CDR2 is SVGIG (reference sequence). This CDR3 contains 16 residues. CDR3: CAWGRPRTGWPYEQYF. The DNA for the CDR3 is TGTGCCTGGGGGCGCCCTCGGACAGGGTGGCCCTACGAGCAGTACTTC.

This clonotype was seen more than once but under ten times. The J gene is TRBJ2-5, the V gene TRBV6-5; D may be TRBD2 (5 bases). The ends were cut back, 10 bases at V and 0 bases at J, with 12 bases in the middle. Germline loops: CDR1 MNHEY, CDR2 SVGAGI. This CDR3 is 13 amino acids long. This chain's CDR3 is CANLAGYQETQYF. DNA for the CDR3: TGTGCCAACCTAGCTGGGTACCAAGAGACCCAGTACTTC.

The V call is TRBV6-5, the J call TRBJ2-4; TRBD1 might be the D (5 bases). The length of the CDR3 is 15 residues. V lost 5 bases and J lost 4, with 15 bases in between. Germline CDR1 reads MNHEY; CDR2 reads SVGAGI. CDR3 protein: CASSRQSTLKNIQYF. The CDR3 DNA is TGTGCCAGCAGTCGACAGTCGACCCTAAAAAACATTCAGTACTTC.

In its sample, this clonotype was seen a few times. This chain joins TRBV15 and TRBJ2-7; the match to TRBD1 covers 7 bases. CDR1 and CDR2 from the germline V gene are LNHNV and YYDKDF (reference sequence). The V and J ends lost 0 bases and 3 bases, in that order; junction bases with no gene match: 5. The CDR3 extends over 15 amino acids. The CDR3 reads CATSRDRGQIYEQYF. In nucleotides, the CDR3 is TGTGCCACCAGCAGAGATAGGGGACAGATCTACGAGCAGTACTTC.

This clonotype has more than one count but fewer than ten. The chain recombines TRBV6-2 or TRBV6-3 with TRBJ2-7, with D perhaps given as TRBD1 or TRBD2 (5 bases each). The germline V and J ends were trimmed by 0 bases and 5 bases, with 8 bases remaining between them. The germline CDR1 and CDR2 sequences are MNHEY and SVGEGT. There are 13 residues in the CDR3. The CDR3 here is CASSYSRDHEQYF. The CDR3 region has the DNA TGTGCCAGCAGTTACTCGAGGGACCACGAGCAGTACTTC.

In its sample, this clonotype was seen a few times. This chain uses TRBV28 with TRBJ2-5, with 8 bases that match TRBD2. The CDR3 spans 16 residues. Germline V gives CDR1 MDHEN, CDR2 SYDVKM. J lost 4 bases, V lost 3 bases, and 10 bases had no gene match. The CDR3 nucleotides are TGTGCCAGCAGTTTCGGTCGGGGGGGGGACGGAGAGACCCAGTACTTC. Translation: CASSFGRGGDGETQYF.

A few counts support this clonotype. The chain combines TRBV2 with TRBJ1-2, with TRBD1 as a possible D gene (6 bases). The length of the CDR3 is 12 residues. Germline V CDR1 and CDR2: SNHLY, FYNNEI. V lost 7 bases to trimming and J lost 8 bases, with 14 bases between them. Here the CDR3 reads CASTIGQGGYTF. The CDR3 DNA sequence: TGTGCCAGCACCATTGGGCAGGGGGGCTACACCTTC.

This clonotype is a singleton in its sample. The chain links TRBV4-2 to TRBJ1-4, with 9 bases fitting TRBD1. After removal of 4 bases from V and 8 bases from J, the junction contained 5 bases not matched to a gene. Germline CDR1 is LGHNA and CDR2 is YNFKEQ. The CDR3 totals 14 residues. CDR3: CASSPPGTGEKLFF. As DNA, the CDR3 is TGTGCCAGCAGCCCACCCGGGACAGGGGAAAAACTGTTTTTT.

This clonotype has a handful of counts. V gene TRBV13 combines with J gene TRBJ2-3, with a possible D match to TRBD1 (6 bases). The V and J ends lost 4 bases and 5 bases respectively, with 16 bases between them. The CDR3 contains 15 residues. From germline, CDR1 is PRHDT and CDR2 FYEKMQ (reference sequence). CDR3 loop: CASSSRTVIGDTQYF. For the CDR3, the DNA is TGTGCCAGCAGCTCAAGGACAGTAATCGGAGATACGCAGTATTTT.

The J gene is TRBJ2-1, the V gene TRBV20-1; 9 bases map to TRBD1. The J call is uncertain, as TRBJ2-5 better fits the DNA end. From germline, CDR1 is DFQATT and CDR2 SNEGSKA (reference sequence). The CDR3 totals 13 residues. In nucleotides, the CDR3 is TGCAGTGCTCCGGACAGGGGTTGGGAGACCCAGTACTTC. Its translation: CSAPDRGWETQYF.

The rearrangement links TRBV3-1 to TRBJ2-7; possibly TRBD2 for D (6 bases). Germline lookup yields CDR1 LGHDT and CDR2 YNNKEL (reference sequence). The V end was cut by 5 bases, the J end by 6 bases, with 14 bases between. The CDR3 loop spans 13 amino acids. CDR3 region: CASSNIRGGEQYF. In DNA, the CDR3 is TGTGCCAGCAGCAATATCCGGGGAGGCGAGCAGTACTTC.

Only a few counts were recorded for this clonotype. The V gene is TRBV7-9, the J gene TRBJ2-5; D gene ambiguous. The V end lost 6 bases, the J end lost 0 bases, and 11 bases lay between the germline ends. The germline V gene encodes CDR1 SEHNR and CDR2 FQNEAQ (reference sequence). This CDR3 comprises 14 residues. CDR3 protein: CASRSPGYQETQYF. The CDR3 DNA reads TGTGCCAGCAGGTCTCCCGGGTACCAAGAGACCCAGTACTTC.

The CDR3 protein is CAISDSMRDTIYF. In nucleotides, the CDR3 is TGTGCCATCAGTGACAGCATGAGGGACACCATATATTTT. The gene calls are TRBV10-3 and TRBJ1-3; D gene uncertain. This CDR3 spans 13 amino acids. Germline lookup yields CDR1 ENHRY and CDR2 SYGVKD. Between the trimmed V and J ends, which lost 3 bases and 8 bases, there was a span of 11 bases.

As for this clonotype: A much larger clonotype is one base distant, so this may be a read error. This chain connects TRBV6-5 to TRBJ2-2; either TRBD1 or TRBD2 may supply D (5 bases each). The CDR3 is 12 residues long. The germline V gene encodes CDR1 MNHEY and CDR2 SVGAGI. CDR3 bases: TGTGCCAGCAGTTCAGGGACCGGGGAGCTGTCTTTT. It encodes CASSSGTGELSF.

This chain joins TRBV27 and TRBJ2-5, with 8 bases identical to TRBD2. V shed 2 bases, J shed 1 base, and the junction held 6 bases outside the gene matches. The CDR3 has 16 residues. CDR1 MNHEY and CDR2 SMNVEV come from the germline V gene (reference sequence). The DNA for the CDR3 is TGTGCCAGCAGTTTAAGAGGTAGCGGGGTCCAAGAGACCCAGTACTTC. Amino acids: CASSLRGSGVQETQYF.

The V gene is TRBV20-1, the J gene TRBJ2-1; D uncertain. V was trimmed by 3 bases and J by 5 bases, leaving 8 bases between them. The CDR3 totals 12 residues. Germline V lookup: CDR1 DFQATT, CDR2 SNEGSKA (reference sequence). CDR3 bases: TGCAGTGCTAGGAAGGGCGACAATGAGCAGTTCTTC. The encoded protein is CSARKGDNEQFF.

In this sample, this clonotype turned up a few times. The chain carries TRBV7-3 and TRBJ2-2, with TRBD2 identical over 12 bases. In germline, CDR1 is SGHTA, CDR2 FQGTGA. The CDR3 contains 16 residues. Unmatched junction bases numbered 5, after V lost 5 bases and J lost 4 bases. The CDR3 is CASSPSGGARTGELFF. In nucleotides, the CDR3 is TGTGCCAGCAGCCCTAGCGGGGGGGCTCGCACCGGGGAGCTGTTTTTT.

In this sample, this clonotype turned up a few times. One end of the junction is discordant with germline, which a read error may explain. The gene calls are TRBV5-1 and TRBJ2-7; 7 positions match TRBD2. This CDR3 is 14 amino acids long. The germline CDR1 and CDR2 sequences are SGHRS and YFSETQ. CDR3 nucleotide sequence: TGCGCCAGCAGCATAACCGGGGGGAAGGAGACCCAGTATTTC. This translates into CASSITGGKETQYF. Combining the CDR3 with reference TRBV5-1 and TRBJ2-7 gives the whole variable domain KAGVTQTPRYLIKTRGQQVTLSCSPISGHRSVSWYQQTPGQGLQFLFEYFSETQRNKGNFPGRFSGRQFSNSRSEMNVSTLELGDSALYLCASSITGGKETQYFGPGTRLTVT.

This clonotype was counted between two and nine times. V gene TRBV7-9 combines with J gene TRBJ2-5, with 9 bases that match TRBD1. The end of the DNA is better explained by TRBJ2-1, so the J call may be wrong. This CDR3 spans 15 amino acids. Germline CDR1 is SEHNR and CDR2 is FQNEAQ (reference sequence). The CDR3 DNA sequence: TGTGCCAGCAGCACGGACAGGGGAGTATCCAATGAGCAGTTCTTC. Its translation is CASSTDRGVSNEQFF.

This clonotype was counted between two and nine times. The V gene is TRBV29-1, the J gene TRBJ2-4; 8 bases align to TRBD1. CDR1 and CDR2 (germline): SQVTM, ANQGSEA. CDR3 size: 12 residues. J was trimmed by 6 bases and V by 7 bases; bases with no gene match: 5. CDR3 sequence (DNA): TGCAGCGGTCGGACAGGGCGAAACATTCAGTACTTC. Protein product: CSGRTGRNIQYF.

This clonotype was picked up one time. The chain joins TRBV5-5 to TRBJ2-5, with 7 bases matching TRBD1. With the DNA end fitting TRBJ2-7 better, the J assignment may be wrong. The CDR3 extends over 15 amino acids. Per germline, CDR1 SGHKS and CDR2 YYEKEE (reference sequence). CDR3: CASSLGSGGKYEQYF. CDR3 nucleotides: TGTGCCAGCAGCTTGGGTTCAGGGGGTAAATACGAGCAGTACTTC.

This clonotype was detected many times. The rearrangement uses TRBV7-9 and TRBJ2-7; 10 nucleotides agree with TRBD1. With V trimmed by 4 bases and J by 3 bases, 6 bases remained unmatched. The CDR3 has 15 amino acids. CDR1 and CDR2 (germline): SEHNR, FQNEAQ (reference sequence). The CDR3 region has the DNA TGTGCCAGCAGCTCGGGGACAGGGGCTAACTACGAGCAGTACTTC. Residues: CASSSGTGANYEQYF.

This clonotype was counted at least ten times. The genes are TRBV2 and TRBJ2-5; a weak D match, TRBD2 (6 bases). The CDR3 covers 13 residues. V was trimmed by 6 bases and J by 7 bases, leaving 15 bases between them. Germline V gene lookup returns CDR1 SNHLY and CDR2 FYNNEI. The CDR3 DNA reads as TGTGCCAGCAGAAAATCTACGGAGGGGACCCAGTACTTC. It encodes CASRKSTEGTQYF. The variable domain in full, completed from reference TRBV2 and TRBJ2-5, reads EPEVTQTPSHQVTQMGQEVILRCVPISNHLYFYWYRQILGQKVEFLVSFYNNEISEKSEIFDDQFSVERPDGSNFTLKIRSTKLEDSAMYFCASRKSTEGTQYFGPGTRLLVL.

In this sample, this clonotype turned up a few times. This chain connects TRBV28 to TRBJ2-7; possible D gene TRBD2, 5 bases. Trimming cost V 2 bases and J 5 bases, with 10 bases left between them. Germline V gives CDR1 MDHEN, CDR2 SYDVKM. The CDR3 is made up of 13 amino acids. The CDR3 spells CASSLPGLNEQYF. CDR3 nucleotide sequence: TGTGCCAGCAGTTTACCCGGACTGAACGAGCAGTACTTC.

This clonotype was counted between two and nine times. The V and J genes are TRBV6-1 and TRBJ2-3, with TRBD2 identical over 11 bases. The J segment lost 6 bases and the V segment lost 6 bases, leaving 8 bases of the junction unmatched. Germline CDR1 reads MNHNS; CDR2 reads SASEGT. The CDR3 is made up of 15 amino acids. CDR3 protein: CASRWLAGGDDTQYF. CDR3 bases: TGTGCCAGCAGGTGGCTAGCGGGGGGTGACGATACGCAGTATTTT.

The gene calls are TRBV29-1 and TRBJ2-2; D is uncertain. V was shortened by 0 bases and J by 5 bases, with 7 bases between the two germline ends. Looked up from germline, CDR1 is SQVTM and CDR2 is ANQGSEA. The CDR3 totals 13 residues. The CDR3 sequence: CSVEDPWTGELFF. The CDR3, as DNA: TGCAGCGTTGAAGACCCCTGGACCGGGGAGCTGTTTTTT.

The chain combines TRBV29-1 with TRBJ1-2; no clear D. V dropped 6 bases and J dropped 0 bases, with 11 bases sitting between them. The CDR3 length is 13 residues. CDR1 is SQVTM and CDR2 is ANQGSEA in the germline V gene. CDR3 coding DNA: TGCAGCGTCAAAGGCAGAGCTAACTATGGCTACACCTTC. Protein: CSVKGRANYGYTF.